Listed here are 29 T cell receptor beta chains from one sample, sequenced in a study of CXCR3-negative and CXCR3-positive naive CD8 T cells. 5' RACE with UMI labels generated the TRB cDNA libraries. TCRdb re-called the 5' RACE reads and gives one entry per CDR3 protein, without DNA. The sample totals around 5,000 distinct CDR3 sequences; its top ten clones hold 2.7%. The sequenced sample consisted of naive CXCR3- CD8+ T cells from blood. Documented subset: CD45RO-CCR7+CD27+CD95- naive CD8+ T cells lacking CXCR3 (TNR3-). The source is a human donor in good health. Some clones in this sample may be carry-over from other donors' samples.

The gene calls are TRBV5-5 and TRBJ1-5; TCRdb reports TRBD1, a call that lacks DNA to check it against. Germline V lookup: CDR1 SGHKS, CDR2 YYEKEE (reference sequence). The CDR3 is 16 residues long. The CDR3 protein is CASSPEDREGNQPQHF.

The chain carries TRBV5-1 and TRBJ2-7; TCRdb's D call, TRBD1, is unchecked because there is no DNA. Germline loops: CDR1 SGHRS, CDR2 YFSETQ. The CDR3 is made up of 15 amino acids. CDR3 sequence reads: CASSLAAGGSYEQYF.

V and J are TRBV6-9 and TRBJ1-1; absent DNA, TCRdb's TRBD1 call cannot be checked. The CDR3 extends over 13 amino acids. The germline V gene has CDR1 MNHGY and CDR2 SVAAGI. The CDR3 reads CASSYQGGTEAFF.

V and J are TRBV28 and TRBJ2-7. The CDR3 covers 15 residues. Germline CDR1 MDHEN, CDR2 SYDVKM. The CDR3 reads CASSPLRGAPYEQYF.

Judged by frequency, this clonotype is medium-sized. The chain has TRBV29-1 and TRBJ2-1; there is no DNA to check the TCRdb D call of TRBD2. This CDR3 contains 13 residues. Germline lookup yields CDR1 SQVTM and CDR2 ANQGSEA. The CDR3 loop is CSVVGEAYNEQFF.

The J gene is TRBJ1-1, the V gene TRBV7-9. The CDR3 consists of 13 residues. Germline assignment: CDR1 SEHNR and CDR2 FQNEAQ (reference sequence). CDR3: CASSLGENTEAFF.

This clonotype is classed as medium-sized by frequency. The chain links TRBV11-2 to TRBJ2-1; as DNA is missing, the TRBD2 call by TCRdb cannot be tested. The CDR3 consists of 15 residues. Germline V gene data show CDR1 as SGHAT and CDR2 as FQNNGV. CDR3 region: CASSRNVLAVNEQFF.

This clonotype is classed as large by frequency. This chain joins TRBV7-9 and TRBJ1-1; checking the TCRdb D call of TRBD1 is not possible without DNA. This CDR3 comprises 15 residues. CDR1 is SEHNR, CDR2 FQNEAQ, per germline (reference sequence). The chain's CDR3 is CASSFIQGADTEAFF.

CDR3 region: CASREPGQGFEQSF. The chain combines TRBV5-6 with TRBJ2-7; TCRdb's assignment of TRBD1 cannot be checked, as there is no DNA. Germline CDR1 SGHDT, CDR2 YYEEEE. The length of the CDR3 is 14 residues.

The J gene is TRBJ1-1, the V gene TRBV7-9. Per the germline V gene, CDR1 is SEHNR and CDR2 is FQNEAQ (reference sequence). This CDR3 is 15 amino acids long. CDR3: CASSPSVGSPYEAFF.

This clonotype counts as medium-sized by frequency. V is TRBV15 and J is TRBJ2-7; checking the TCRdb D call of TRBD1 is not possible without DNA. Germline-derived CDR1 and CDR2 are LNHNV and YYDKDF (reference sequence). The CDR3 spans 14 residues. This chain's CDR3 is CATSSDRGQYEQYF.

By frequency, this clonotype registers medium-sized. The V gene is TRBV29-1, the J gene TRBJ2-3. The CDR3 is 13 amino acids. The germline gives CDR1 SQVTM, CDR2 ANQGSEA. The CDR3 region is CSVEDRNTDTQYF.

V and J are TRBV29-1 and TRBJ1-2; TCRdb selects TRBD1, and the lack of DNA leaves this call unchecked. Germline V gene lookup returns CDR1 SQVTM and CDR2 ANQGSEA. This CDR3 spans 11 amino acids. The CDR3: CSVENRSGYTF.

This chain uses TRBV20-1 with TRBJ1-6. The germline V gene has CDR1 DFQATT and CDR2 SNEGSKA (reference sequence). This CDR3 has 13 amino acids. The chain's CDR3 is CSARVQKNSPLHF.

V is TRBV5-6 and J is TRBJ2-7. Germline CDR1 is SGHDT and CDR2 is YYEEEE. This CDR3 has 13 residues. The CDR3 protein is CASSLERNYEQYF. The entire variable domain, with the rest obtained from reference TRBV5-6 and TRBJ2-7, is as follows: DAGVTQSPTHLIKTRGQQVTLRCSPKSGHDTVSWYQQALGQGPQFIFQYYEEEERQRGNFPDRFSGHQFPNYSSELNVNALLLGDSALYLCASSLERNYEQYFGPGTRLTVT.

Its frequency marks this clonotype as medium-sized. The V and J genes are TRBV6-5 and TRBJ1-2; TCRdb designates TRBD1, a call that cannot be tested without DNA. This CDR3 has 12 residues. CDR1 MNHEY and CDR2 SVGAGI come from the germline V gene. CDR3 sequence reads: CASSMDSRGYTF.

The chain combines TRBV20-1 with TRBJ1-2; checking the TCRdb D call of TRBD1 is not possible without DNA. The CDR3 consists of 12 residues. Germline V gene data show CDR1 as DFQATT and CDR2 as SNEGSKA (reference sequence). CDR3 loop: CSARGQGYGYTF.

The chain joins TRBV20-1 to TRBJ2-3; the TCRdb call, TRBD2, lacks DNA for checking. Germline values: CDR1 DFQATT, CDR2 SNEGSKA (reference sequence). CDR3 length: 14 amino acids. CDR3 amino acids: CSAPGLAYTDTQYF.

The chain links TRBV6-5 to TRBJ2-3; TCRdb proposes TRBD2, but this gene call is untestable without DNA. The CDR3 contains 16 residues. In germline, CDR1 is MNHEY, CDR2 SVGAGI. This CDR3 is CASSSELAGDTDTQYF.

According to its frequency, this clonotype is medium-sized. The chain carries TRBV5-1 and TRBJ1-1; with no DNA, the TCRdb D assignment of TRBD1 cannot be verified. The CDR3 runs 13 residues. CDR1 and CDR2 (germline): SGHRS, YFSETQ. The chain's CDR3 is CASSLTGGTEAFF.

The chain joins TRBV29-1 to TRBJ1-2. Germline values: CDR1 SQVTM, CDR2 ANQGSEA. CDR3 length: 12 residues. CDR3 amino acids: CSVHSEIYGYTF.

This clonotype is deemed large by its frequency. The V call is TRBV7-6, the J call TRBJ2-7; no DNA is available, so the TRBD1 call from TCRdb remains unchecked. This CDR3 comprises 14 residues. Germline loops: CDR1 SGHVS, CDR2 FNYEAQ. Here the CDR3 reads CASSLGVGDPEQYF. Filled out from reference TRBV7-6 and TRBJ2-7, the complete variable domain reads GAGVSQSPRYKVTKRGQDVALRCDPISGHVSLYWYRQALGQGPEFLTYFNYEAQQDKSGLPNDRFSAERPEGSISTLTIQRTEQRDSAMYRCASSLGVGDPEQYFGPGTRLTVT.

This chain uses TRBV4-1 with TRBJ1-4; as DNA is missing, the TRBD1 call by TCRdb cannot be tested. The CDR3 spans 14 residues. Germline V gene data show CDR1 as MGHRA and CDR2 as YSYEKL. This CDR3 reads CASSIRQGNEKLFF.

The gene calls are TRBV7-6 and TRBJ1-4. Looked up from germline, CDR1 is SGHVS and CDR2 is FNYEAQ. The CDR3 is 13 residues long. The CDR3 loop reads CASSPGFNEKLFF.

By frequency, this clonotype is medium-sized (0.01 to 0.1%). The rearrangement links TRBV2 to TRBJ1-1; checking the TCRdb D call of TRBD1 is not possible without DNA. The CDR3 covers 15 residues. Germline V lookup: CDR1 SNHLY, CDR2 FYNNEI. The CDR3 spells CASSVDRSPRDRAFF.

V is TRBV20-1 and J is TRBJ2-1; TCRdb's assignment of TRBD1 cannot be checked, as there is no DNA. The CDR3 contains 11 residues. Germline V gives CDR1 DFQATT, CDR2 SNEGSKA (reference sequence). The CDR3 protein is CSANRGSEQFF.

This clonotype is medium-sized by frequency. The chain combines TRBV29-1 with TRBJ2-1; TCRdb's D call, TRBD1, is unchecked because there is no DNA. The CDR3 loop spans 11 amino acids. Per germline, CDR1 SQVTM and CDR2 ANQGSEA. CDR3 sequence reads: CSLREYNEQFF.

CDR3 sequence reads: CSASGANTGELFF. The V gene is TRBV20-1, the J gene TRBJ2-2. Germline values: CDR1 DFQATT, CDR2 SNEGSKA (reference sequence). The CDR3 sequence is 13 residues long.

The chain employs TRBV4-2 and TRBJ2-7; TCRdb's D call, TRBD1, is unchecked because there is no DNA. Germline loops: CDR1 LGHNA, CDR2 YNFKEQ. The CDR3 sequence is 16 residues long. The CDR3 here is CASSILQGGSGYEQYF.